The 3 T cell receptor beta chains given below trace back to one sample, sequenced in a study of blood T cells in healthy people across ages. PCR was performed a second time for about 7 to 12 cycles using a sample-barcoded 5' primer and a J-beta primer mix. TCRdb independently ran MiXCR on the 5' RACE reads; one entry per CDR3 protein. In the table there are 780,000 or so distinct CDR3 sequences, roughly three fifths of which are singletons. Sequencing was carried out using blood. The origin of the receptors is a middle-aged man in good health.

V and J are TRBV11-2 and TRBJ2-1; a weak D match, TRBD2 (5 bases). Looked up from germline, CDR1 is SGHAT and CDR2 is FQNNGV. V dropped 2 bases and J dropped 5 bases, with 13 bases sitting between them. The CDR3 covers 15 residues. CDR3 in amino acids: CASSLLTRLNNEQFF. The CDR3 DNA follows: TGTGCCAGCAGCTTACTTACTAGGTTGAACAATGAGCAGTTCTTC.

J is TRBJ2-2 and V is TRBV6-6; D is possibly TRBD2 (6 bases). The V gene's germline CDR1 is MNHNY and CDR2 SVGAGI (reference sequence). The CDR3 runs 15 residues. V lost 2 bases and J 5 bases, leaving 12 bases between the germline ends. CDR3 residues: CASSYAGPITGELFF. CDR3 in DNA: TGTGCCAGCAGTTACGCGGGACCAATAACCGGGGAGCTGTTTTTT.

This chain links TRBV7-9 with TRBJ1-2, with D perhaps TRBD1 (6 bases). Germline CDR1 is SEHNR and CDR2 is FQNEAQ (reference sequence). This CDR3 comprises 15 residues. V was clipped by 1 base and J by 4 bases, with 13 bases between them. CDR3 nucleotide sequence: TGTGCCAGCAGCTTAGTGGGAGGGGACATCTATGGCTACACCTTC. It yields the protein CASSLVGGDIYGYTF. Filled out from reference TRBV7-9 and TRBJ1-2, the complete variable domain reads DTGVSQNPRHKITKRGQNVTFRCDPISEHNRLYWYRQTLGQGPEFLTYFQNEAQLEKSRLLSDRFSAERPKGSFSTLEIQRTEQGDSAMYLCASSLVGGDIYGYTFGSGTRLTVV.